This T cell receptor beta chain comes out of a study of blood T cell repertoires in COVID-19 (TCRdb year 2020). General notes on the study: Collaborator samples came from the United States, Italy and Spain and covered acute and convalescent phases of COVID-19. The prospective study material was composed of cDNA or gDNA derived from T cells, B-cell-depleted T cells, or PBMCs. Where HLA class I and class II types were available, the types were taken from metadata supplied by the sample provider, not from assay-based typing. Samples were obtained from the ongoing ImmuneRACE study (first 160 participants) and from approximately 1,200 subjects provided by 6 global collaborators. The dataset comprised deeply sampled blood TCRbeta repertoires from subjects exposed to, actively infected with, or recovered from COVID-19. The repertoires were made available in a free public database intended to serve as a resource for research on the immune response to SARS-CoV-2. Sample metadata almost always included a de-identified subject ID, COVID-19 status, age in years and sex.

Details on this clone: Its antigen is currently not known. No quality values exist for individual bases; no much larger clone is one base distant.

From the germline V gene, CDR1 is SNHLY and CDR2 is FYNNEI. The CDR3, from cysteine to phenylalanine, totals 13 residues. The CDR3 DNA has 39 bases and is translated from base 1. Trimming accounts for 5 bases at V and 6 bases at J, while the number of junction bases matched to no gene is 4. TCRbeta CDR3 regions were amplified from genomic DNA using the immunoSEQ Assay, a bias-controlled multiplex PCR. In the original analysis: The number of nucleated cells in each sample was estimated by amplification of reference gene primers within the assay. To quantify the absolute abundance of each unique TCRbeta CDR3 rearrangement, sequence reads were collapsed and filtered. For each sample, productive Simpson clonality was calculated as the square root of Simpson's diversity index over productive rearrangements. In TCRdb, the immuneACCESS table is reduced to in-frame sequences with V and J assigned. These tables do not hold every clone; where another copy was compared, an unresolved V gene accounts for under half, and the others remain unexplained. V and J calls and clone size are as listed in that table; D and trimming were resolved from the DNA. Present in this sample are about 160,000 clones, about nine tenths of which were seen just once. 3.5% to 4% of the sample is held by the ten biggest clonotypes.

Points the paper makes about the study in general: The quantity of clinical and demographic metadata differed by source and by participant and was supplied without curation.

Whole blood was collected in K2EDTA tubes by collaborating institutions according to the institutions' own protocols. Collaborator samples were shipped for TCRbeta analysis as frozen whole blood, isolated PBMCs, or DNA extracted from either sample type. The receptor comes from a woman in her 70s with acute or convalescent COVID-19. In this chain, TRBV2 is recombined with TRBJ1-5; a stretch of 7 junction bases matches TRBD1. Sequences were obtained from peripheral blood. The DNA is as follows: TGTGCCAGCAGTTCGACAGGGTTTCAGCCCCAGCATTTT. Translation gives CASSSTGFQPQHF.